This section outlines one T cell receptor beta chain sequence together with its context. V gave up 0 bases and J gave up 7 bases, with 12 bases separating them. The CDR3 loop spans 14 amino acids. Germline lookup yields CDR1 SGHTA and CDR2 FQGNSA. TCR beta CDR3 regions were amplified from RNA. The TCR CDR3 first-round RT-PCR relied on the HTBI primer set. TCRdb fed the multiplex PCR reads into MiXCR, producing one record per CDR3 protein. Of roughly 200,000 distinct CDR3 sequences listed, approximately 16% are singletons. This record comes from a study of T cells in Graves' hyperthyroidism and ophthalmopathy.

What was sequenced was blood. This sequence originates from a man between 35 and 55 years old with Graves' hyperthyroidism. This rearrangement joins TRBV7-2 to TRBJ1-2, with a weak D call TRBD1 (5 bases). The CDR3 DNA reads as TGTGCCAGCAGCTTAGCGGGGCAGGGTCGTGGCTACACCTTC. It encodes CASSLAGQGRGYTF.